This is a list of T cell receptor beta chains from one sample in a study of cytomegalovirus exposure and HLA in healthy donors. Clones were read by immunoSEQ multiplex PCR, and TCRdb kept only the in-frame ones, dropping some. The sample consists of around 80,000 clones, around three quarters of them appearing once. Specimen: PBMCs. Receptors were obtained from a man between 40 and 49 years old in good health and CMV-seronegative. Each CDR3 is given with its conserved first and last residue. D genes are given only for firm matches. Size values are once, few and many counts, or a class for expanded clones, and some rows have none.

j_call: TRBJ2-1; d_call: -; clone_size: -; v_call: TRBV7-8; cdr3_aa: CASSLGGGLFSYNEQFF; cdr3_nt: TGTGCCAGCAGCTTAGGTGGCGGGCTCTTCTCCTACAATGAGCAGTTCTTC
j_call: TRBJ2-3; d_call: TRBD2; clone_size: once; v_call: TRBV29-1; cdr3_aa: CSAVDGGTDTQYF; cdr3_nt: TGCAGCGCCGTGGACGGGGGGACAGATACGCAGTATTTT
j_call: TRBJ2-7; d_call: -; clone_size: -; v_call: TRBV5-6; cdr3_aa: CASSLGTGGEQYF; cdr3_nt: TGTGCCAGCAGCTTGGGTACAGGTGGCGAGCAGTACTTC
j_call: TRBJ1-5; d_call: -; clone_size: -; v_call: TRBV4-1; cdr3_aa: CASSPGDSNQPQHF; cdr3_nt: TGCGCCAGCAGCCCGGGGGATAGCAATCAGCCCCAGCATTTT
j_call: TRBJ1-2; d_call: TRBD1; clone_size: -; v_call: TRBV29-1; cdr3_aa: CSVEGGQSGQEFFSSYGYTF; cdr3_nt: TGCAGCGTTGAAGGAGGTCAGTCGGGACAGGAGTTCTTTTCTAGCTATGGCTACACCTTC
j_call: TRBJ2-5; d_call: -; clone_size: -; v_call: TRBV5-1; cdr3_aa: CASSASLANQETQYF; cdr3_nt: TGCGCCAGCAGCGCATCCCTAGCGAACCAAGAGACCCAGTACTTC
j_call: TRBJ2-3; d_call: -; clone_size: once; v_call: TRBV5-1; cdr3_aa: CASSSDQGPTDTQYF; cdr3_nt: TGCGCCAGCAGCTCCGATCAGGGCCCCACAGATACGCAGTATTTT
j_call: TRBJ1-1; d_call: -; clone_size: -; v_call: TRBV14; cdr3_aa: CASSWGPGTEAFF; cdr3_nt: TGTGCCAGCAGCTGGGGGCCCGGTACTGAAGCTTTCTTT
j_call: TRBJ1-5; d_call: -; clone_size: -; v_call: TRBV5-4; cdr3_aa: CASSLAPTSNQPQHF; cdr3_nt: TGTGCCAGCAGCTTGGCCCCTACTAGCAATCAGCCCCAGCATTTT
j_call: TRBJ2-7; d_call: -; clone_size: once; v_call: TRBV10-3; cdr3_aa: CAISGGGRADYEQYF; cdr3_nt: TGTGCCATCAGTGGGGGGGGCAGGGCGGACTACGAGCAGTACTTC